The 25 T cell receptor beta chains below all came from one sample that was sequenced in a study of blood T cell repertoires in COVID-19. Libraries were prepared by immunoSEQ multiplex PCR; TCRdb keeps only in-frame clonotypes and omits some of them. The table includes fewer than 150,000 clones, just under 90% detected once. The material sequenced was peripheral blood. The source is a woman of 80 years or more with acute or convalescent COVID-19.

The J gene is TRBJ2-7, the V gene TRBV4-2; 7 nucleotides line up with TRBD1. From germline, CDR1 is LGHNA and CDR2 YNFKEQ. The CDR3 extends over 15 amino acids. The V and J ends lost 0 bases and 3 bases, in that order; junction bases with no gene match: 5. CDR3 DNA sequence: TGTGCCAGCAGCCAAGAGGGACAGCTTCACTACGAGCAGTACTTC. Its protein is CASSQEGQLHYEQYF.

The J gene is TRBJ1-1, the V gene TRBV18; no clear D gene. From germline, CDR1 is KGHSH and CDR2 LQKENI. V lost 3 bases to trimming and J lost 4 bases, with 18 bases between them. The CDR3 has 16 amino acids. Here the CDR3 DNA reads TGTGCCAGCTCACCCCTTAAGACTGGAGGTAGCACTGAAGCTTTCTTT. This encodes CASSPLKTGGSTEAFF.

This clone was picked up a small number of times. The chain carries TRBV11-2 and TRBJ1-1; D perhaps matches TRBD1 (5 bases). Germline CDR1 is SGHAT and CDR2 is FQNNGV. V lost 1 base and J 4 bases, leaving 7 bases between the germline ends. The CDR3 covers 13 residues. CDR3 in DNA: TGTGCCAGCAGCTTAGGACAGCCCACTGAAGCTTTCTTT. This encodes CASSLGQPTEAFF.

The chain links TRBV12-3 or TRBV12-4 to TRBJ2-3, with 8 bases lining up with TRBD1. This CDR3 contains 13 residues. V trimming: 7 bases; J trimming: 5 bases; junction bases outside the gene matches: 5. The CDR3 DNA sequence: TGTGCCAGCACCGGACAGGGAGTAGATACGCAGTATTTT. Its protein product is CASTGQGVDTQYF.

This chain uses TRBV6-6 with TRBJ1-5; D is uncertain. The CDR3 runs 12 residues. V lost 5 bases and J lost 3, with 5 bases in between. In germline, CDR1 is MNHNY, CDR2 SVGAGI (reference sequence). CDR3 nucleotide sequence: TGTGCCAGCAGTCTCCACAATCAGCCCCAGCATTTT. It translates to CASSLHNQPQHF.

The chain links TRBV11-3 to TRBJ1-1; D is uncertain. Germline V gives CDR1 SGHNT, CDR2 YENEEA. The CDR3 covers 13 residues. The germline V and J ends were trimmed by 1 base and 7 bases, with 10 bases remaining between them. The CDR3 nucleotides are TGTGCCAGCAGCTTAGGACCGGCGGATGAAGCTTTCTTT. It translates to CASSLGPADEAFF.

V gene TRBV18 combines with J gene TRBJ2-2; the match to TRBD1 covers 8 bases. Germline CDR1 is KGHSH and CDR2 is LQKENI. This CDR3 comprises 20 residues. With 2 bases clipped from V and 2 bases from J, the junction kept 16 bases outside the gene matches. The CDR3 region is CASSPGQGFWPTSNTGELFF. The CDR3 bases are TGTGCCAGCTCACCAGGACAGGGTTTTTGGCCCACCTCCAACACCGGGGAGCTGTTTTTT.

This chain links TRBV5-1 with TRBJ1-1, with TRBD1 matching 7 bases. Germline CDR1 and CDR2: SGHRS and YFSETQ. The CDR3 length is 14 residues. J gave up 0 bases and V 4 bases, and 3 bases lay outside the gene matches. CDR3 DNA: TGCGCCAGCAGCACCCAGGGGGTGAACACTGAAGCTTTCTTT. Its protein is CASSTQGVNTEAFF.

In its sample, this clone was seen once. The CDR3 is CASSLTVNSNQPQHF. In nucleotides, the CDR3 is TGTGCCAGCAGCTTGACAGTGAATAGCAATCAGCCCCAGCATTTT. The chain recombines TRBV6-5 with TRBJ1-5, with a possible D match to TRBD1 (5 bases). This CDR3 has 15 amino acids. In germline, CDR1 is MNHEY, CDR2 SVGAGI. The ends were cut back, 6 bases at V and 0 bases at J, with 12 bases in the middle.

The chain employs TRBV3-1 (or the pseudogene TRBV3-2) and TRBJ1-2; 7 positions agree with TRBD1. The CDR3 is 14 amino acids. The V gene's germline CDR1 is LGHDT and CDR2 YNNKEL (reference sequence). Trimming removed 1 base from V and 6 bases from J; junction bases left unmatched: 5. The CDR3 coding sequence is TGTGCCAGCAGCCAAGTAGCAGGGGGTCATGGCTACACCTTC. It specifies CASSQVAGGHGYTF.

The CDR3 region is CASSLLAGLLDTGELFF. The CDR3 bases are TGTGCCAGCTCACTTTTGGCAGGCCTCCTGGACACCGGGGAGCTGTTTTTT. The chain carries TRBV18 and TRBJ2-2, with D unclear. CDR1 KGHSH and CDR2 LQKENI come from the germline V gene. CDR3 length equals 17 residues. V was clipped by 4 bases and J by 3 bases, with 18 bases between them. The whole variable domain, remainder taken from reference TRBV18 and TRBJ2-2, is NAGVMQNPRHLVRRRGQEARLRCSPMKGHSHVYWYRQLPEEGLKFMVYLQKENIIDESGMPKERFSAEFPKEGPSILRIQQVVRGDSAAYFCASSLLAGLLDTGELFFGEGSRLTVL.

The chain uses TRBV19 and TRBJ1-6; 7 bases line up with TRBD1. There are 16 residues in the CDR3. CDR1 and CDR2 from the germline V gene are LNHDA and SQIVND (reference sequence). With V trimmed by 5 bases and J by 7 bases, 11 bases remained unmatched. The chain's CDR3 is CASSVFTRGRNSPLHF. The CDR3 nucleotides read TGTGCCAGTAGTGTCTTCACCAGGGGGAGGAATTCACCCCTCCACTTT.

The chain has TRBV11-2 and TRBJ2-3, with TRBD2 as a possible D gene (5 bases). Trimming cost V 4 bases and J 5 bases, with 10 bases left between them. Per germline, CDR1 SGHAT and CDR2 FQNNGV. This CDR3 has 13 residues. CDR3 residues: CASSSEREDTQYF. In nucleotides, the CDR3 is TGTGCCAGCAGCTCCGAGAGGGAAGATACGCAGTATTTT.

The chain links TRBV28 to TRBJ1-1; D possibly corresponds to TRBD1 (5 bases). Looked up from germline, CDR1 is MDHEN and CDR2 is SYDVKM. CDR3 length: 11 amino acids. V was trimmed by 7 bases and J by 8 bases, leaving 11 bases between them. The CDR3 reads CASTLEGEAFF. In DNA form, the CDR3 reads TGTGCCAGCACCCTGGAGGGGGAAGCTTTCTTT. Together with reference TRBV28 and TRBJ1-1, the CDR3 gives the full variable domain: DVKVTQSSRYLVKRTGEKVFLECVQDMDHENMFWYRQDPGLGLRLIYFSYDVKMKEKGDIPEGYSVSREKKERFSLILESASTNQTSMYLCASTLEGEAFFGQGTRLTVV.

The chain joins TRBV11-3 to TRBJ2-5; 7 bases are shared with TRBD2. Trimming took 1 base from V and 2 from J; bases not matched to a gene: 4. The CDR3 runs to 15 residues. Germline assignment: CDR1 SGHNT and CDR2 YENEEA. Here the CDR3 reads CASSLGAGEQETQYF. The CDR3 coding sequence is TGTGCCAGCAGCTTAGGGGCGGGGGAACAAGAGACCCAGTACTTC.

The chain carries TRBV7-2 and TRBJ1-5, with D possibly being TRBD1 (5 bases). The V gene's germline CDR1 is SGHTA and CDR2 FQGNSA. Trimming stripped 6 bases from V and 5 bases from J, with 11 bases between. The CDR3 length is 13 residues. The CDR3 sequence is CASSLQVDQPQHF. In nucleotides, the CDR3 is TGTGCCAGCAGTTTACAGGTAGATCAGCCCCAGCATTTT.

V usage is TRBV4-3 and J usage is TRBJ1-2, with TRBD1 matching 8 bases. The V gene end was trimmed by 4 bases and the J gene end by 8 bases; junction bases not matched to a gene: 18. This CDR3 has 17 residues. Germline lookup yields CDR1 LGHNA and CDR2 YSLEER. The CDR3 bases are TGCGCCAGCAGCCCACAGGGGGGGTATATCGGGCGTTACGGCTACACCTTC. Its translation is CASSPQGGYIGRYGYTF.

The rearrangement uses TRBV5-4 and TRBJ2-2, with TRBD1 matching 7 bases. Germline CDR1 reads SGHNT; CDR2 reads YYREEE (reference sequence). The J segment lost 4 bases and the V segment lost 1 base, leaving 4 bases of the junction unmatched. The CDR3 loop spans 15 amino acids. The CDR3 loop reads CASSLPGQPTGELFF. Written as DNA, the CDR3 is TGTGCCAGCAGCTTGCCGGGACAGCCCACCGGGGAGCTGTTTTTT.

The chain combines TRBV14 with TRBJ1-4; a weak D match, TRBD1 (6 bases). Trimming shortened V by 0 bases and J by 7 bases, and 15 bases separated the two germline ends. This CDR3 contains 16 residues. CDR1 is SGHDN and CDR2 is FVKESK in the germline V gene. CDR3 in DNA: TGTGCCAGCAGCCAAGATCGGGCGGGGGCGGTTGAAAAACTGTTTTTT. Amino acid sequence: CASSQDRAGAVEKLFF.

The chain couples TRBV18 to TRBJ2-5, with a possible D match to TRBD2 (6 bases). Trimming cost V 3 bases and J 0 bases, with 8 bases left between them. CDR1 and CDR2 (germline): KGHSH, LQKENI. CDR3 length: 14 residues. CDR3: CASSPAGYQETQYF. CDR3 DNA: TGTGCCAGCTCACCGGCGGGGTACCAAGAGACCCAGTACTTC.

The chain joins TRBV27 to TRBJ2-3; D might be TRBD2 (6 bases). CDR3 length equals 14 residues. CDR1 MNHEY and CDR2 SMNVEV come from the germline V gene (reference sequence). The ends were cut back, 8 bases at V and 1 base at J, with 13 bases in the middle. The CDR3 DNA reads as TGTGCCAGCGGAGCTTGGGGGGGCACAGATACGCAGTATTTT. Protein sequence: CASGAWGGTDTQYF.

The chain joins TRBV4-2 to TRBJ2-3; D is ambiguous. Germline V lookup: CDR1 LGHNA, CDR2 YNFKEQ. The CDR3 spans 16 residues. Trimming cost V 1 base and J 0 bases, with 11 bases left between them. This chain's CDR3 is CASSQGPRSSTDTQYF. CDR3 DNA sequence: TGTGCCAGCAGCCAAGGCCCGCGGTCTAGCACAGATACGCAGTATTTT.

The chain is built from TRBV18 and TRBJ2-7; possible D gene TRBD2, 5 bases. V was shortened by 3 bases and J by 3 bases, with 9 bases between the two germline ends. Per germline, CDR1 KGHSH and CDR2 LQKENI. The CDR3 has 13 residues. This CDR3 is CASSPPGFYEQYF. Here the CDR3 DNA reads TGTGCCAGCTCACCTCCGGGGTTCTACGAGCAGTACTTC.

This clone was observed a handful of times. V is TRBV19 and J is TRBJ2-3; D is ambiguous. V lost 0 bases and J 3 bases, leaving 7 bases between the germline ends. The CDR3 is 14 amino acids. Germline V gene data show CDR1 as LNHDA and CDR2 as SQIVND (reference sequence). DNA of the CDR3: TGTGCCAGTAGTATAGATGGGCAGACAGATACGCAGTATTTT. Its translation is CASSIDGQTDTQYF.

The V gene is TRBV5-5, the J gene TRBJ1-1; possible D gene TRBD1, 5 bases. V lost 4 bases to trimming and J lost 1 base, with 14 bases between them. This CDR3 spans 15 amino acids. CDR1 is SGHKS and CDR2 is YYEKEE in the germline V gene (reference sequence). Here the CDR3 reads CASSHRQYTNTEAFF. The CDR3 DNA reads TGTGCCAGCAGCCACCGACAGTATACGAACACTGAAGCTTTCTTT.